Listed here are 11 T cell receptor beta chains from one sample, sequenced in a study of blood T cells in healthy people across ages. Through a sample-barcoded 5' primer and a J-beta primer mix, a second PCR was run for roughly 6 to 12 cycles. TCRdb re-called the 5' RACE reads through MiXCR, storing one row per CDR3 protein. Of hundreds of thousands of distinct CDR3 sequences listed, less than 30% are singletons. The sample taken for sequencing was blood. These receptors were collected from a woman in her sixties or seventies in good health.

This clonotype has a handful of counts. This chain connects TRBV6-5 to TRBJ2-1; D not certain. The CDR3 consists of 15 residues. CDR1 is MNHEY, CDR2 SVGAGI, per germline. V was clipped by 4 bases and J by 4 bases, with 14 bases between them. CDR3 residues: CASSCSISRYNEQFF. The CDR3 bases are TGTGCCAGCAGTTGCTCGATATCCCGATACAATGAGCAGTTCTTC.

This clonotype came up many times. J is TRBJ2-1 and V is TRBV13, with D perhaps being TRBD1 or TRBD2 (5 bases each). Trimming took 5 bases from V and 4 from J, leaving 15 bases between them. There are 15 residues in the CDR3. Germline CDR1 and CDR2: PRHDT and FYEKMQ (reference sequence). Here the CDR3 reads CASSPRDGAYNEQFF. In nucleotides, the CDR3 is TGTGCCAGCAGCCCCCGGGACGGAGCATACAATGAGCAGTTCTTC.

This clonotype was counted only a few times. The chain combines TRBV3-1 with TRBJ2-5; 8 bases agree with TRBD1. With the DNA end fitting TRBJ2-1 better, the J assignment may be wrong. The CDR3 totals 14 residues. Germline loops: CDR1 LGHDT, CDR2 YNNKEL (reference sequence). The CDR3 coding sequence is TGTGCCAGCAGCCAATTGGACAGGGCTAATGAGCAGTTCTTC. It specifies CASSQLDRANEQFF.

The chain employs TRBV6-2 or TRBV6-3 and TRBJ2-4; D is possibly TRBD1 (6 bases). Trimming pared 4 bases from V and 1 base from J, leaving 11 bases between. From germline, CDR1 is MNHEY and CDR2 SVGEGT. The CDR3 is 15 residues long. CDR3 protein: CASSSRQVAKNIQYF. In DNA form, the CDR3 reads TGTGCCAGCAGTTCCCGACAGGTGGCCAAAAACATTCAGTACTTC.

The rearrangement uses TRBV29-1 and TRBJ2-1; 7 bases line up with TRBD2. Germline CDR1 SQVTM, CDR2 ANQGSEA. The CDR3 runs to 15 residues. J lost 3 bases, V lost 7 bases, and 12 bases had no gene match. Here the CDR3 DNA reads TGCAGCGCTTCTAGGGGCGGGAGTATCTACAATGAGCAGTTCTTC. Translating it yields CSASRGGSIYNEQFF.

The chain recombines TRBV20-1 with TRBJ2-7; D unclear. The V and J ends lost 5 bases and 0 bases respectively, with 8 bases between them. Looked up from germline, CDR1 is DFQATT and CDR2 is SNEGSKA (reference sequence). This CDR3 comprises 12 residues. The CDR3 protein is CSASSYSYEQYF. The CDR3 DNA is TGCAGTGCTTCGTCCTACTCCTACGAGCAGTACTTC.

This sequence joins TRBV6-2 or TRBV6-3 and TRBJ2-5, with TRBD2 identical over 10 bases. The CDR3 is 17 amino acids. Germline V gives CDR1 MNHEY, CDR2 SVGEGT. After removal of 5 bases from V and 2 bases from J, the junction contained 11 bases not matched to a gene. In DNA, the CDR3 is TGTGCCAGCAGTGATCCGGCCAGCGGGAGGGAACAAGAGACCCAGTACTTC. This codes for CASSDPASGREQETQYF.

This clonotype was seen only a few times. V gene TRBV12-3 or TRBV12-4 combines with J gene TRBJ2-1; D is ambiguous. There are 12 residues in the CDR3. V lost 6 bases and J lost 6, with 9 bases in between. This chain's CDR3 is CASSLLSNEQFF. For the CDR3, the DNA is TGTGCCAGCAGCCTACTATCCAATGAGCAGTTCTTC.

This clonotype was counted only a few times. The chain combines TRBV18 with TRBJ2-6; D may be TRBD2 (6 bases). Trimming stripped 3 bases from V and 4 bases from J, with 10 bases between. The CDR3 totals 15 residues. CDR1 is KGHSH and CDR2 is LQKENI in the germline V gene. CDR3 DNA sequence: TGTGCCAGCTCACCGGCGGGGTCAGGGGCCAACGTCCTGACTTTC. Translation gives CASSPAGSGANVLTF.

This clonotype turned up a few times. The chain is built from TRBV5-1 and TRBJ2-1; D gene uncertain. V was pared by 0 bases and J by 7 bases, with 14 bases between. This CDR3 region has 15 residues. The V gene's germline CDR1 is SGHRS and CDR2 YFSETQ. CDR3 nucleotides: TGCGCCAGCAGCTTGGATGGGCATCTAGTTAATGAGCAGTTCTTC. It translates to CASSLDGHLVNEQFF. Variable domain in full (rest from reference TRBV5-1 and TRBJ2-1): KAGVTQTPRYLIKTRGQQVTLSCSPISGHRSVSWYQQTPGQGLQFLFEYFSETQRNKGNFPGRFSGRQFSNSRSEMNVSTLELGDSALYLCASSLDGHLVNEQFFGPGTRLTVL.

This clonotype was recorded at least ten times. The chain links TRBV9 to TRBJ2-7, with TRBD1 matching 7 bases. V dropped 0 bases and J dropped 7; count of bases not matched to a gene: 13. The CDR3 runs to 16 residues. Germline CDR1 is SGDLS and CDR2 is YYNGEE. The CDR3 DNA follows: TGTGCCAGCAGCGTAGATCCGGGACAGAGGACAAGGGAGCAGTACTTC. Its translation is CASSVDPGQRTREQYF. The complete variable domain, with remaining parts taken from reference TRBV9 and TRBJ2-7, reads DSGVTQTPKHLITATGQRVTLRCSPRSGDLSVYWYQQSLDQGLQFLIQYYNGEERAKGNILERFSAQQFPDLHSELNLSSLELGDSALYFCASSVDPGQRTREQYFGPGTRLTVT.